These 18 T cell receptor beta chains originate from one sample sequenced in a study of blood T cell repertoires in COVID-19. The data were produced by immunoSEQ multiplex PCR, yet TCRdb's version contains in-frame clones alone and is incomplete. The data hold some 93,000 clones, with 86% observed a single time. Specimen: peripheral blood. These receptors were taken from an elderly woman with acute or convalescent COVID-19.

This chain uses TRBV12-3 or TRBV12-4 with TRBJ1-1, with no clear D. The CDR3 spans 13 residues. Deletions cut 8 bases from V and 1 base from J, with 11 bases between. For the CDR3, the DNA is TGTGCCAGCCTTCTTCCAGAGAACACTGAAGCTTTCTTT. Translating gives CASLLPENTEAFF.

The chain couples TRBV4-1 to TRBJ2-3; 11 nucleotides line up with TRBD2. The CDR3 spans 16 residues. The germline V gene has CDR1 MGHRA and CDR2 YSYEKL. V gave up 3 bases and J gave up 0 bases; unmatched junction bases: 2. The CDR3 here is CASSQTSGTSTDTQYF. The CDR3 DNA sequence: TGCGCCAGCAGCCAGACTAGCGGGACTAGCACAGATACGCAGTATTTT.

The chain joins TRBV6-5 to TRBJ1-6; D might be TRBD1 (6 bases). The ends were cut back, 2 bases at V and 8 bases at J, with 16 bases in the middle. This CDR3 has 16 residues. Looked up from germline, CDR1 is MNHEY and CDR2 is SVGAGI. The CDR3 DNA reads as TGTGCCAGCAGTTACAAGGGGGACACATCGTATTCACCCCTCCACTTT. Protein: CASSYKGDTSYSPLHF.

This chain links TRBV12-3 or TRBV12-4 with TRBJ1-2, with D unresolved. Trimming took 4 bases from V and 8 from J, leaving 11 bases between them. There are 12 residues in the CDR3. The CDR3 loop is CASSSSYPGYTF. CDR3 nucleotides: TGTGCCAGCAGTTCGTCTTATCCCGGCTACACCTTC.

The chain joins TRBV5-1 to TRBJ2-3; the match to TRBD2 covers 7 bases. Losses at the gene ends were 3 bases for V and 6 bases for J; bases not matched to a gene: 7. This CDR3 has 14 residues. CDR1 is SGHRS and CDR2 is YFSETQ in the germline V gene. This CDR3 reads CASSSTGLVDTQYF. The CDR3 DNA reads as TGCGCCAGCAGCTCCACAGGACTAGTTGATACGCAGTATTTT.

The V and J genes are TRBV2 and TRBJ2-1, with D perhaps matching TRBD1 (6 bases). The CDR3 is made up of 12 amino acids. Trimming stripped 6 bases from V and 7 bases from J, with 10 bases between. Germline loops: CDR1 SNHLY, CDR2 FYNNEI. CDR3 region: CASSGTGNEQFF. The CDR3 DNA reads as TGTGCCAGCAGCGGAACAGGGAATGAGCAGTTCTTC.

This chain links TRBV7-9 with TRBJ1-2; the match to TRBD1 covers 7 bases. V dropped 5 bases and J dropped 2; count of bases not matched to a gene: 5. Germline CDR1 SEHNR, CDR2 FQNEAQ (reference sequence). The CDR3 spans 14 residues. This CDR3 is CASSAGGQNYGYTF. CDR3 DNA sequence: TGTGCCAGCAGCGCAGGGGGACAGAACTATGGCTACACCTTC.

The rearrangement joins TRBV5-6 to TRBJ2-5; D perhaps matches TRBD1 (5 bases). Trimming removed 4 bases at V and 2 bases at J, with 12 bases between. Germline CDR1 reads SGHDT; CDR2 reads YYEEEE. The CDR3 is made up of 14 amino acids. This CDR3 reads CASSDGQGQETQYF. The CDR3 nucleotides read TGTGCCAGCAGCGACGGGCAGGGTCAAGAGACCCAGTACTTC.

The chain joins TRBV9 to TRBJ2-2; 8 bases are shared with TRBD1. The CDR3 runs 16 residues. The ends lost 1 base at V and 1 base at J; junction bases unmatched: 3. CDR1 is SGDLS and CDR2 is YYNGEE in the germline V gene. CDR3 in amino acids: CASSVYRGLNTGELFF. The CDR3 bases are TGTGCCAGCAGCGTATACAGGGGGTTGAACACCGGGGAGCTGTTTTTT.

This clone was detected only once. The V call is TRBV19, the J call TRBJ1-5; no firm D call. The CDR3 contains 14 residues. Trimming took 3 bases from V and 3 from J, leaving 9 bases between them. Germline V gives CDR1 LNHDA, CDR2 SQIVND (reference sequence). Written as DNA, the CDR3 is TGTGCCAGTAGTATCTTAGAGATCAATCAGCCCCAGCATTTT. Its translation: CASSILEINQPQHF.

V gene TRBV12-3 or TRBV12-4 combines with J gene TRBJ1-3; D is ambiguous. The CDR3 consists of 13 residues. Trimming cost V 3 bases and J 1 base, with 4 bases left between them. CDR3 in DNA: TGTGCCAGCAGTTTGTATTCTGGAAACACCATATATTTT. Protein product: CASSLYSGNTIYF.

J is TRBJ1-1 and V is TRBV15; 7 bases align to TRBD1. Germline trimming cut 5 bases from V and 1 base from J; bases unmatched to any gene: 7. The CDR3 spans 15 residues. The germline V gene encodes CDR1 LNHNV and CDR2 YYDKDF (reference sequence). The CDR3 reads CATSGYRGTNTEAFF. CDR3 DNA: TGTGCCACCAGCGGGTACAGGGGTACGAACACTGAAGCTTTCTTT. The whole variable domain, remainder taken from reference TRBV15 and TRBJ1-1, is DAMVIQNPRYQVTQFGKPVTLSCSQTLNHNVMYWYQQKSSQAPKLLFHYYDKDFNNEADTPDNFQSRRPNTSFCFLDIRSPGLGDTAMYLCATSGYRGTNTEAFFGQGTRLTVV.

This clone appeared a single time. The chain combines TRBV12-3 or TRBV12-4 with TRBJ1-5, with D uncertain. The CDR3 runs to 12 residues. V gave up 1 base and J gave up 12 bases, with 10 bases separating them. The CDR3 coding sequence is TGTGCCAGCAGTTTAGACGGTCATCGCCAGCATTTT. Its protein product is CASSLDGHRQHF.

J is TRBJ2-1 and V is TRBV15, with 7 bases fitting TRBD1. V lost 3 bases and J lost 9; bases outside the gene matches: 2. The CDR3 has 12 residues. Per the germline V gene, CDR1 is LNHNV and CDR2 is YYDKDF (reference sequence). The CDR3 loop is CATSRTGIEQFF. The CDR3 nucleotides are TGTGCCACCAGCAGGACAGGGATTGAGCAGTTCTTC.

The rearrangement uses TRBV5-1 and TRBJ1-6; perhaps TRBD1 as D (6 bases). The germline V gene encodes CDR1 SGHRS and CDR2 YFSETQ. Trimming cost V 3 bases and J 7 bases, with 14 bases left between them. The CDR3 covers 15 residues. CDR3 nucleotides: TGCGCCAGCAGCTCCGGACAGAATAGCAATTCACCCCTCCACTTT. Amino acid sequence: CASSSGQNSNSPLHF.

The rearrangement links TRBV11-3 to TRBJ1-2; unclear D gene. CDR3 length: 13 amino acids. Trimming shortened V by 1 base and J by 4 bases, and 7 bases separated the two germline ends. Germline CDR1 SGHNT, CDR2 YENEEA. CDR3 loop: CASSLGGSYGYTF. CDR3 sequence (DNA): TGTGCCAGCAGCTTAGGAGGGAGCTATGGCTACACCTTC.

The gene calls are TRBV7-2 and TRBJ2-2, with 8 bases that match TRBD1. Looked up from germline, CDR1 is SGHTA and CDR2 is FQGNSA. V shed 6 bases and J 4 bases; nucleotides not matched to a gene: 4. The CDR3 is 14 amino acids. CDR3 sequence: CASSPTGVTGELFF. The DNA of the CDR3 is TGTGCCAGCAGTCCGACAGGGGTCACCGGGGAGCTGTTTTTT.

This clone is a singleton in its sample. The chain employs TRBV6-1 and TRBJ2-3; D is possibly TRBD2 (5 bases). The V gene's germline CDR1 is MNHNS and CDR2 SASEGT. CDR3 length equals 15 residues. Trimming pared 2 bases from V and 0 bases from J, leaving 9 bases between. CDR3 region: CASSERRRSTDTQYF. CDR3 nucleotide sequence: TGTGCCAGCAGTGAAAGGAGGAGGAGCACAGATACGCAGTATTTT.